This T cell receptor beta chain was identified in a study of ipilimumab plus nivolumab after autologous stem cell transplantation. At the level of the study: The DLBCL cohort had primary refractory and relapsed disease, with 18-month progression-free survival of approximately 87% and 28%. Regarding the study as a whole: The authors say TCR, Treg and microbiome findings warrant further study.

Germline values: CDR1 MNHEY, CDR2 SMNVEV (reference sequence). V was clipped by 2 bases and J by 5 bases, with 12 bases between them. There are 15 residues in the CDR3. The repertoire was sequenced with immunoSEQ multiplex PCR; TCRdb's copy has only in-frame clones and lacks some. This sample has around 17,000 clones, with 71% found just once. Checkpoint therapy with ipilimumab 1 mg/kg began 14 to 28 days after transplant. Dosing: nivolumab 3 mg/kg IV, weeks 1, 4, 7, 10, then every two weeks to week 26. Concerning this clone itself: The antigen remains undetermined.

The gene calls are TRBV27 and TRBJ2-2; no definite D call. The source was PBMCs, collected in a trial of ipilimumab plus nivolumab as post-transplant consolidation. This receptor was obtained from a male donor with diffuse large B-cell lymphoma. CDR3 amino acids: CASSLHGLGTGELFF. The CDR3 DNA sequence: TGTGCCAGCAGTTTACACGGGTTGGGGACCGGGGAGCTGTTTTTT.